This T cell receptor beta chain derives from a study of cytotoxic CD8 clonotypes in ibrutinib-treated CLL. Only one count was recorded for this clone. What it binds is unknown. Whole-study results and caveats: Public clonotypes proved infrequent, and on treatment they shrank or remained steady. In comparison with age-matched healthy donors, baseline clonality was higher and tracked circulating CD8+ T-cell counts. Clonality climbed at ibrutinib response, then dropped toward baseline at progression.

Sequenced by immunoSEQ multiplex PCR; TCRdb stores in-frame clones only, minus some. The top ten hold around 7.6% of the sample, which has around 150,000 clones, approximately 80% seen once. The V gene's germline CDR1 is SGHRS and CDR2 YFSETQ. This CDR3 has 13 amino acids. Trimming removed 7 bases at V and 5 bases at J, with 13 bases between. PBMCs were cryopreserved, and roughly 2.1 micrograms of genomic DNA from them went into TCR beta libraries. Material: PBMCs, obtained after 36 months of ibrutinib treatment. This receptor was identified in a human donor with chronic lymphocytic leukemia. The chain has TRBV5-1 and TRBJ2-1, with D maybe TRBD2 (5 bases). The DNA for the CDR3 is TGCGCCAGCCTGGGCGTGGGAGACAATGAGCAGTTCTTC. Its protein is CASLGVGDNEQFF.